Presented here are 6 T cell receptor beta chains from one specimen sequenced in a study of spatial heterogeneity in lung cancer. TCRdb independently ran MiXCR on the 5' RACE reads; one entry per CDR3 protein. The sample includes thousands of distinct CDR3 sequences, around 16% of them seen just once. Described time point: sample taken at primary tumor resection. Frozen PBMC, nontumor lung or tumor provided whole RNA, which was sequenced unsorted. The sequences come from normal lung tissue next to the tumor, collected at surgery. All receptors derive from a male donor with early-stage non-small cell lung cancer.

This clonotype was seen at least ten times. This beta chain is a stray sequence in a library constructed for alpha chains; its clone size is not meaningful. The V gene is TRBV28, the J gene TRBJ1-1; D remains ambiguous. V was cut by 4 bases and J by 1 base, with 7 bases left in between. Germline V gene data show CDR1 as MDHEN and CDR2 as SYDVKM. CDR3 length: 13 residues. In DNA form, the CDR3 reads TGTGCCAGCAGTTCCCCTTCGAACACTGAAGCTTTCTTT. Translating it yields CASSSPSNTEAFF.

This clonotype is labeled as medium-sized. For a library built for alpha chains, this beta chain is a stray read; little rests on its size. The CDR3 coding sequence is TGCGCCAGCAGCTTGGTGTTGGGGGGTAGCACAGATACGCAGTATTTT. This gives the protein CASSLVLGGSTDTQYF. This chain links TRBV5-1 with TRBJ2-3; TRBD2 might be the D (6 bases). This CDR3 is built from 16 residues. Germline lookup yields CDR1 SGHRS and CDR2 YFSETQ. Trimming pared 0 bases from V and 0 bases from J, leaving 11 bases between.

Judged by abundance, this clonotype is medium-sized. This beta chain is an unintended read in a library built for alpha chains; its size means little. The chain combines TRBV12-3 or TRBV12-4 with TRBJ1-5; the D is unclear. Trimming stripped 2 bases from V and 7 bases from J, with 12 bases between. This CDR3 region has 14 residues. This CDR3 reads CASSLLTMGQPQHF. The CDR3 DNA reads TGTGCCAGCAGTTTACTGACTATGGGGCAGCCCCAGCATTTT.

This clonotype is judged medium-sized. The library was designed around alpha chains, so this beta chain is a stray read whose abundance carries little weight. The chain links TRBV12-2 to TRBJ2-3. TRBV12-2 represents a pseudogene. The length of the CDR3 is 17 residues. The CDR3 sequence is CASRLWYSGSRTDTQYF. The CDR3 DNA sequence: TGTGCAAGTCGCTTATGGTATTCCGGCAGCCGCACAGATACGCAGTATTTT.

This clonotype was picked up many times. The library was built for alpha chains, so this beta chain is an off-target read and its size means little. This sequence joins TRBV27 and TRBJ2-1; the D gene is possibly TRBD2 (6 bases). Trimming removed 3 bases from V and 15 bases from J, with 18 bases in between. CDR3 length equals 13 residues. Germline CDR1 MNHEY, CDR2 SMNVEV (reference sequence). The CDR3 sequence is CASSFQRLGLLFF. CDR3 in DNA: TGTGCCAGCAGTTTTCAAAGACTAGGTCTGCTGTTCTTC.

This clonotype was found many times. For a library built for alpha chains, this beta chain is a stray read; little rests on its size. CDR3 sequence: CASSLPGDEQFF. As DNA, the CDR3 is TGTGCCAGCAGCTTACCGGGGGATGAGCAGTTCTTC. The gene calls are TRBV7-8 and TRBJ2-1; tentative D call: TRBD2 (6 bases). Germline V lookup: CDR1 SGHVS, CDR2 FQNEAQ. The CDR3 loop spans 12 amino acids. V lost 2 bases and J 8 bases, leaving 7 bases between the germline ends.